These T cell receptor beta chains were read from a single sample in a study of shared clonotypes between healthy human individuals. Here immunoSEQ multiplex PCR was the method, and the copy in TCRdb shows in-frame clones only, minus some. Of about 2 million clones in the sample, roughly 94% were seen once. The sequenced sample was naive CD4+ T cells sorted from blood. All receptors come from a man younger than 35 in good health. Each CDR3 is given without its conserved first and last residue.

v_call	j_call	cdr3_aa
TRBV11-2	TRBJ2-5	ASSLDGRAGETQY
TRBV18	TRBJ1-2	ASSLEDRERHGYT
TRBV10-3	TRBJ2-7	AISGSMTRRGLYEQY
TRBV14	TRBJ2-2	ASSQVTDSTGELF
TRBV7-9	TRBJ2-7	ASSSGKRKSYEQY
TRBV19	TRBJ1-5	ASSIDPGVSNQPQH
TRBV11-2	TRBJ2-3	ASSLPSSTDTQY
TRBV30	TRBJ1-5	AWSAGAGQPQH
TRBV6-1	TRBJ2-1	ASSEIGGQGI
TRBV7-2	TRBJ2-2	ASSARQGAGELF
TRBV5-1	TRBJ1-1	ASSLPGAGVNTEAF
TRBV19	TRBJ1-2	ASSPRKNYGYT
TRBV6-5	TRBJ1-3	ASSSPTGTGNTIY
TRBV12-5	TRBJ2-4	ASGSPGLAGGPGNIQY
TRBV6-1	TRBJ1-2	ASSELGAGGYT
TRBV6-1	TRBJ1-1	ASRMSNTEAF
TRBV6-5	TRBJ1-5	ASSINRGIQPQH
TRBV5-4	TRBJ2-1	ASSQLAGGNNEQF
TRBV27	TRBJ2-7	ASRKNPGTYEQY
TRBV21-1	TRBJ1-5	ASSKEVQGAGNQPQH
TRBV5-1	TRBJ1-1	ASSLYRGESTTEAF
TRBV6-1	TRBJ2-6	ASSDPYSGANVLT
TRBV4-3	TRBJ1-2	ASSQDRQGFRGYT
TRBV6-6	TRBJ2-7	ASSRTGQSGHEQY
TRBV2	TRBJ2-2	ASSVTIGELF
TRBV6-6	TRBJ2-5	ASRTAGGTQTQY
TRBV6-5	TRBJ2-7	ASSFQRQGIYEQY